The clone carrying this TCR beta chain was detected many times. Its antigen remains unidentified. The sample originates from a study of CD8+CD57+ T cells in acquired aplastic anemia. Whole-study context: Among healthy donors, CD4+ cells averaged around 10 million reads. Study-level results: Any difference that existed in CD8+ Simpson's diversity between patients and controls was not significant.

TCR beta VDJ and CDR3 profiling used genomic DNA as template. TCRdb called the reads again in MiXCR, with one record for every CDR3 protein. The sample includes 200,000 to 250,000 distinct CDR3 sequences, 60% to 65% of them seen just once. This sequence originates from a human donor in good health. The sample taken for sequencing was sorted CD4+, CD8+, or CD8+CD57+ T cells (not recorded which) from PBMCs.

Written as DNA, the CDR3 is TGTGCCAGCAGCGTCACAGGGGGTTGGTACGAGCAGTACTTC. As protein: CASSVTGGWYEQYF. This chain uses TRBV9 with TRBJ2-7; 8 bases match TRBD1. V was pared by 2 bases and J by 4 bases, with 5 bases of the junction left unmatched. This CDR3 region has 14 residues. CDR1 is SGDLS and CDR2 is YYNGEE in the germline V gene.